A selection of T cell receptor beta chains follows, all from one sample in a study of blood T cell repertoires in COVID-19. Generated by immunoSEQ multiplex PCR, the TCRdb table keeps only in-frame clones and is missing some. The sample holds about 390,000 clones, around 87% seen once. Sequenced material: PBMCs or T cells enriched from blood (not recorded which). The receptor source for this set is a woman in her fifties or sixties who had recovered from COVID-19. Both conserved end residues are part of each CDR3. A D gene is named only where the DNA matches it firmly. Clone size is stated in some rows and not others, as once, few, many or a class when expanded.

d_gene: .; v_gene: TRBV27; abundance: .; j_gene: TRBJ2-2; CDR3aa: CASSSRGRTGELFF; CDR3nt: TGTGCCAGCAGTTCCAGGGGACGCACCGGGGAGCTGTTTTTT
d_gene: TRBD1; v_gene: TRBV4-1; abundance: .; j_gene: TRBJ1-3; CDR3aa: CASSHLTGSGNTIYF; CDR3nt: TGCGCCAGCAGCCACCTGACAGGGTCTGGAAACACCATATATTTT
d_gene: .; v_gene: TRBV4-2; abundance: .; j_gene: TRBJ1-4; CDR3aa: CASSQEGGPGEKLFF; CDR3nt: TGTGCCAGCAGCCAAGAGGGGGGGCCCGGTGAAAAACTGTTTTTT
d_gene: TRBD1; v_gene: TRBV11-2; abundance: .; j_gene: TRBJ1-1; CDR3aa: CASSLEAGGGTEAFF; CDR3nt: TGTGCCAGCAGCTTAGAAGCAGGGGGCGGGACTGAAGCTTTCTTT
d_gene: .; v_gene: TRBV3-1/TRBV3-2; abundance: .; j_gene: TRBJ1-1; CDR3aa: CASSPTGMNTEAFF; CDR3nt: TGTGCCAGCAGCCCGACGGGGATGAACACTGAAGCTTTCTTT
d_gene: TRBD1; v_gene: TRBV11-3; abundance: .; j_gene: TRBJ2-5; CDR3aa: CASSPDDRDETQYF; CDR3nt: TGTGCCAGCAGCCCAGACGACAGGGATGAGACCCAGTACTTC
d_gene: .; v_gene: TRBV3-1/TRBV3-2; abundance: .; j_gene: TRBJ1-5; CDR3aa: CASSQSGSNQPQHF; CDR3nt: TGTGCCAGCAGCCAATCGGGGAGCAATCAGCCCCAGCATTTT
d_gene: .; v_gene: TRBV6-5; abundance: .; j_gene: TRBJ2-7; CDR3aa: CASNPFGGTSYEQYF; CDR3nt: TGTGCCAGCAACCCCTTCGGCGGGACCTCCTACGAGCAGTACTTC
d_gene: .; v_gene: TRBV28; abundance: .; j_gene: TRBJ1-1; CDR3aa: CASSPHLKPEAFF; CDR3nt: TGTGCCAGCAGTCCTCACTTAAAACCTGAAGCTTTCTTT
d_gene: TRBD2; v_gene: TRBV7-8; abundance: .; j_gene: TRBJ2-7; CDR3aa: CASSFLAGVEQYF; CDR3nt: TGTGCCAGCAGCTTTCTAGCGGGGGTGGAGCAGTACTTC
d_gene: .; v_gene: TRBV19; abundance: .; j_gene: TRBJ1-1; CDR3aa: CASSMTGYTEAFF; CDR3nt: TGTGCCAGTAGTATGACAGGATACACTGAAGCTTTCTTT
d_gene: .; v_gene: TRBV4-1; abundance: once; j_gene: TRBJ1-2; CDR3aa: CASSQRTGRNTF; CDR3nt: TGCGCCAGCAGCCAACGAACAGGGCGGAACACCTTC
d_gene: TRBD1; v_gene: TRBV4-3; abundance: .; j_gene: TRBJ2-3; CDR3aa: CASSQPTTGTGMRDTQYF; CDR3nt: TGCGCCAGCAGCCAGCCCACTACCGGGACAGGGATGAGGGATACGCAGTATTTT
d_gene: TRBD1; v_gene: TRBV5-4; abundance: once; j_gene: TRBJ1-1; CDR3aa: CASSDRDRGTEAFF; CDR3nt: TGTGCCAGCAGCGACCGGGACAGGGGCACTGAAGCTTTCTTT
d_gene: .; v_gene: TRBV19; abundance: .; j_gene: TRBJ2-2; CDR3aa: CASSIELNTGELFF; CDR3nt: TGTGCCAGTAGTATAGAACTAAACACCGGGGAGCTGTTTTTT
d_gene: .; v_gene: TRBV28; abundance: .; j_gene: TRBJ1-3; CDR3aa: CASSPIGGSGNTIYF; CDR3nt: TGTGCCAGCAGTCCAATAGGGGGCTCTGGAAACACCATATATTTT
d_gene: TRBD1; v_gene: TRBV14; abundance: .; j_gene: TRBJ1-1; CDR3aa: CASSILQGITEAFF; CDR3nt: TGTGCCAGCAGTATCCTACAGGGGATCACCGAAGCTTTCTTT
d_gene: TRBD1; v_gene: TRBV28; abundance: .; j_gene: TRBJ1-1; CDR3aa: CASSLPGQGRRAFF; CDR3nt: TGTGCCAGCAGTTTACCCGGACAGGGGAGGAGAGCTTTCTTT
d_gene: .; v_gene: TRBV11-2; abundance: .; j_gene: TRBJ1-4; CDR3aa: CASSFNRDSTNEKLFF; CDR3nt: TGTGCCAGCAGCTTTAACCGGGACTCAACTAATGAAAAACTGTTTTTT
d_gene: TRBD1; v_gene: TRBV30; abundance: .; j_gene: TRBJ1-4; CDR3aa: CAWSVGGAGGREKLFF; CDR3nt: TGTGCCTGGAGTGTAGGAGGGGCAGGGGGCCGAGAAAAACTGTTTTTT
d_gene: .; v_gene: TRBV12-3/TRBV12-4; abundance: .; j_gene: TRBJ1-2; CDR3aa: CASSLSQGYGYTF; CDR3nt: TGTGCCAGCAGTTTGTCCCAGGGCTATGGCTACACCTTC
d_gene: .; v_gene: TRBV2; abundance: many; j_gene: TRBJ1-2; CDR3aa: CASRERWQGKGGYTF; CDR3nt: TGTGCCAGCAGGGAGAGGTGGCAGGGCAAGGGAGGCTACACCTTC
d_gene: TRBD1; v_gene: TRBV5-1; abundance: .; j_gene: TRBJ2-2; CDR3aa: CASSLQGSNTGELFF; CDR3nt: TGCGCCAGCAGCCTACAGGGGTCCAACACCGGGGAGCTGTTTTTT
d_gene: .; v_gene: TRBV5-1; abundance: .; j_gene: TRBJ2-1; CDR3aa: CASSSGGERYNEQFF; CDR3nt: TGCGCCAGCAGCTCCGGCGGGGAGCGCTACAATGAGCAGTTCTTC
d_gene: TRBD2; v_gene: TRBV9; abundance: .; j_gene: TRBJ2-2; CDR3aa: CASSVPGTSGGAGELFF; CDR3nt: TGTGCCAGCAGCGTACCCGGGACTAGCGGGGGGGCCGGGGAGCTGTTTTTT
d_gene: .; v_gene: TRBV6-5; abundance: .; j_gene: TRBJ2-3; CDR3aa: CASTDSSTDTQYF; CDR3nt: TGTGCCAGCACGGACAGTAGCACAGATACGCAGTATTTT
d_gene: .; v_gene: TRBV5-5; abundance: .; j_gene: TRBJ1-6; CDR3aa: CASSLAYVRANSPLHF; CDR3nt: TGTGCCAGCAGCTTGGCTTACGTCAGGGCGAATTCACCCCTCCACTTT
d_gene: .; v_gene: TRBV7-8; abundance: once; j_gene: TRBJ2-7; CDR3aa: CASGRTPSSYEQYF; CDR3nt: TGTGCCAGCGGAAGGACACCGAGCTCCTACGAGCAGTACTTC
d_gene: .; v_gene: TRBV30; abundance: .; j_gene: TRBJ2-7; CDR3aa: CAWRRKGGRTYEQYF; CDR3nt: TGTGCCTGGAGGCGAAAGGGGGGGAGAACCTACGAGCAGTACTTC
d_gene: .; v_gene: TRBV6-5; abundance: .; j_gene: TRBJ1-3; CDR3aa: CATQGGTHSGNTIYF; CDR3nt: TGTGCTACCCAAGGCGGGACCCACTCTGGAAACACCATATATTTT
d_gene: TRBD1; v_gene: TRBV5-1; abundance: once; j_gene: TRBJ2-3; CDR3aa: CASSLLSGGLDTQYF; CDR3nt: TGCGCCAGCAGCTTGTTGTCAGGGGGCTTGGATACGCAGTATTTT
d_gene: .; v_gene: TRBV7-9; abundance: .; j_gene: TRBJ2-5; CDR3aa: CASSSPGGLETQYF; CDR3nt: TGTGCCAGCAGCTCGCCCGGAGGTCTGGAGACCCAGTACTTC